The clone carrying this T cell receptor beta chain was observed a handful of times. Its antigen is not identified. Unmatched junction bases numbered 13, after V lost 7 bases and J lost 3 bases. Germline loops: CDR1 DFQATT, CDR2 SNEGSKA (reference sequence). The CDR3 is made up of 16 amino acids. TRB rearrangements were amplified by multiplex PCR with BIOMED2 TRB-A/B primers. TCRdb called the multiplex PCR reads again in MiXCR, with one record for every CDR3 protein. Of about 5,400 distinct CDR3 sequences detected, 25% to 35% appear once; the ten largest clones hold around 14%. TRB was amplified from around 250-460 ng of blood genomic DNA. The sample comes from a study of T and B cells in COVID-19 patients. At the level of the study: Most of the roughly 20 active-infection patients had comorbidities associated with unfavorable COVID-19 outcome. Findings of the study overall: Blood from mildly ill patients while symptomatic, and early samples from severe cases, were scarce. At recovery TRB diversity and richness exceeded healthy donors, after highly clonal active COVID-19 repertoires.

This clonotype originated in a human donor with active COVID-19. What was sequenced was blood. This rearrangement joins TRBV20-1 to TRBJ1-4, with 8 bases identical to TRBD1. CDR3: CSVGQGHTSANEKLFF. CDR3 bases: TGCAGTGTCGGACAGGGCCATACTTCGGCTAATGAAAAACTGTTTTTT.